Listed here is a single T cell receptor (beta chain). Its matching antigen is unknown. The data are from a study of OX40 agonist ivuxolimab in advanced cancers. The wider study: Three patients, one with hepatocellular carcinoma and two with cutaneous melanoma, responded partially.

The CDR3 has 14 residues. Germline V gene data show CDR1 as SGHNT and CDR2 as YYREEE (reference sequence). Trimming at V came to 5 bases and at J to 5 bases, leaving 7 bases not matched to a gene. Here immunoSEQ multiplex PCR was the method, and the copy in TCRdb shows in-frame clones only, minus some. Of roughly 23,000 clones listed, over 75% were seen once; the top ten hold around two fifths. Autoimmune disease history or systemic immunosuppression barred patients. Study results and limitations: Some nonresponders likewise displayed low normalized T-cell clonal expansion. Average numbers of expanded clones were greater in CD8+ T cells than in CD4+.

The rearrangement uses TRBV5-4 and TRBJ1-1; 9 bases align to TRBD1. The material was CD4+ or CD8+ T cells sorted from blood, obtained in a trial of the OX40 agonist ivuxolimab. The receptor was isolated from an adult with an advanced solid tumor such as melanoma, head and neck, liver or kidney cancer. The CDR3 DNA reads as TGTGCCAGCAGGTACACAGGGGGCGTGACTGAAGCTTTCTTT. It encodes CASRYTGGVTEAFF. The variable domain in full, with the rest retrieved from reference TRBV5-4 and TRBJ1-1, is ETGVTQSPTHLIKTRGQQVTLRCSSQSGHNTVSWYQQALGQGPQFIFQYYREEENGRGNFPPRFSGLQFPNYSSELNVNALELDDSALYLCASRYTGGVTEAFFGQGTRLTVV.